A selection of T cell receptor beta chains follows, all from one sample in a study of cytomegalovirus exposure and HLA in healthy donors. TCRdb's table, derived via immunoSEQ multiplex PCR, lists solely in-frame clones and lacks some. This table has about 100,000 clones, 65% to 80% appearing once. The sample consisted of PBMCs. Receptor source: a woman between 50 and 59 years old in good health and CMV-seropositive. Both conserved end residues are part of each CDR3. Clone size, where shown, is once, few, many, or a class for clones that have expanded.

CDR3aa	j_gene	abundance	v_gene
CASSPDFRTGWMNTEAFF	TRBJ1-1	-	TRBV5-1
CAWSDEGNTIYF	TRBJ1-3	-	TRBV30
CASSYAGTGVTGELFF	TRBJ2-2	-	TRBV6-5
CASSSPSATYEQYF	TRBJ2-7	-	TRBV5-1
CASRNWAGTADTQYF	TRBJ2-3	-	TRBV4-2
CASSLAQGVGTEAFF	TRBJ1-1	-	TRBV5-6
CASSSSSYGYTF	TRBJ1-2	-	TRBV9
CASSFRGRNTEAFF	TRBJ1-1	-	TRBV5-8
CASSWDRVYEQYF	TRBJ2-7	few	TRBV6-6
CASSQGESRIGYEQYF	TRBJ2-7	-	TRBV14
CASSLDRGNSPLHF	TRBJ1-6	-	TRBV5-1
CASSYWGTDTDTQYF	TRBJ2-3	-	TRBV6-5
CASSSPGQGRSPLHF	TRBJ1-6	few	TRBV7-6
CASSPGQPSGAFF	TRBJ1-1	-	TRBV9
CASSPSGQFEAFF	TRBJ1-1	-	TRBV18